This TCR beta chain derives from a study of PD-L1 blockade in urothelial cancer. Profiled with immunoSEQ multiplex PCR; TCRdb holds only in-frame clones, not every one. This table holds 55,000 to 80,000 clones, about 76% found once. Per germline, CDR1 SGHTA and CDR2 FQGNSA. This CDR3 region has 15 residues. Trimming at V came to 0 bases and at J to 4 bases, leaving 3 bases not matched to a gene. Regarding time point: pretreatment peripheral blood. This TCR was recovered from a man between 65 and 85 years old with urothelial cancer. The gene calls are TRBV7-2 and TRBJ1-3, with 7 bases aligning to TRBD1. The sample was PBMCs, taken around atezolizumab (anti-PD-L1) treatment. CDR3 DNA sequence: TGTGCCAGCAGCTTAGCAGGGGGCCGAGGAAACACCATATATTTT. It yields the protein CASSLAGGRGNTIYF.